A selection of T cell receptor beta chains follows, all from one sample in a study of CD4+ T cells in melanoma. This table comes from immunoSEQ multiplex PCR, and its TCRdb copy is limited to in-frame clones, with some not included. The data hold more than 13,000 clones, with about 66% observed a single time. Sample: cells from a culture (not recorded whether cultured in vitro). Every receptor here comes from a human donor with melanoma. The conserved cysteine and the conserved F or W are not part of the CDR3 here. Each record gives: V gene, J gene, CDR3 protein.

V gene: TRBV9; J gene: TRBJ2-7; CDR3 protein: ASSTHTGTGSYEQY
V gene: TRBV5-6; J gene: TRBJ2-2; CDR3 protein: ASSLLGEGAMNTGELF
V gene: TRBV5-1; J gene: TRBJ1-1; CDR3 protein: ASSLTGGGMNTEAF
V gene: TRBV9; J gene: TRBJ2-4; CDR3 protein: ASSVGDENIQY
V gene: TRBV7-3; J gene: TRBJ2-3; CDR3 protein: ASSSRTSAGVGTDTQY
V gene: TRBV6-1; J gene: TRBJ2-3; CDR3 protein: AGTGLYTDTQY
V gene: TRBV6-5; J gene: TRBJ1-4; CDR3 protein: ASSPGGATNEKLF
V gene: TRBV6-1; J gene: TRBJ1-2; CDR3 protein: ASSEAHGGLGGYT
V gene: TRBV7-9; J gene: TRBJ2-2; CDR3 protein: ASSSSGTGGTGELF
V gene: TRBV7-3; J gene: TRBJ1-1; CDR3 protein: ASSLQGSGTEAF
V gene: TRBV7-3; J gene: TRBJ2-5; CDR3 protein: ASSEDRGETQY
V gene: TRBV18; J gene: TRBJ1-6; CDR3 protein: ASSRDSNSPLH
V gene: TRBV19; J gene: TRBJ1-1; CDR3 protein: ASSITNTEAF
V gene: TRBV7-2; J gene: TRBJ1-5; CDR3 protein: ASSSPGVAQPQH
V gene: TRBV25-1; J gene: TRBJ2-4; CDR3 protein: ASSAGRIQY
V gene: TRBV7-3; J gene: TRBJ2-3; CDR3 protein: ASSPEVRGGVNTDTQY
V gene: TRBV7-8; J gene: TRBJ2-1; CDR3 protein: ASSPTLAVSYNEQF
V gene: TRBV2; J gene: TRBJ2-3; CDR3 protein: ASSPRGRVTDTQY
V gene: TRBV5-1; J gene: TRBJ2-1; CDR3 protein: ASSFSPAGEQF
V gene: TRBV4-1; J gene: TRBJ1-2; CDR3 protein: ASSLRQGVIGGYT
V gene: TRBV5-1; J gene: TRBJ2-3; CDR3 protein: ASSYYSGGASSGTQY
V gene: TRBV7-3; J gene: TRBJ2-1; CDR3 protein: ASSSSGGANEQF
V gene: TRBV4-2; J gene: TRBJ2-5; CDR3 protein: ASSQAGLAGVAGETQY
V gene: TRBV5-1; J gene: TRBJ2-2; CDR3 protein: ASSLLPGQNGELF
V gene: TRBV5-1; J gene: TRBJ2-1; CDR3 protein: ASSLQGARLYNEQF
V gene: TRBV5-1; J gene: TRBJ1-1; CDR3 protein: ASSATPGVRTEAF
V gene: TRBV5-1; J gene: TRBJ2-4; CDR3 protein: ASSSGGRGNIQY
V gene: TRBV9; J gene: TRBJ2-2; CDR3 protein: ASSVRQGAVAGELF
V gene: TRBV6-1; J gene: TRBJ2-3; CDR3 protein: ASTGSLTDTQY
V gene: TRBV9; J gene: TRBJ2-3; CDR3 protein: ASSVPGTPPY
V gene: TRBV15; J gene: TRBJ1-1; CDR3 protein: ATSRDRESEAF
V gene: TRBV5-1; J gene: TRBJ2-1; CDR3 protein: ASSLAALSYNEQF
V gene: TRBV14; J gene: TRBJ2-7; CDR3 protein: ASSQGTGAKY
V gene: TRBV28; J gene: TRBJ2-5; CDR3 protein: ASRPQGKETQY
V gene: TRBV2; J gene: TRBJ2-1; CDR3 protein: ASRGTSGGSSSYNEQF
V gene: TRBV9; J gene: TRBJ2-4; CDR3 protein: ASSVGASGGGIAKNIQY
V gene: TRBV18; J gene: TRBJ2-7; CDR3 protein: ASSQGQGASEQY
V gene: TRBV7-9; J gene: TRBJ2-3; CDR3 protein: ASSNSGGVRDTQY
V gene: TRBV19; J gene: TRBJ1-3; CDR3 protein: ASSIRPDRGTGNTIY
V gene: TRBV6-1; J gene: TRBJ1-2; CDR3 protein: ASSEPGTGRPANDYT
V gene: TRBV11-1; J gene: TRBJ1-4; CDR3 protein: ASSSAAPRGEDEKLF
V gene: TRBV6-6; J gene: TRBJ2-7; CDR3 protein: ASSHDLPYEQY
V gene: TRBV6-6; J gene: TRBJ1-1; CDR3 protein: ASSGGLGNTEAF
V gene: TRBV5-6; J gene: TRBJ1-2; CDR3 protein: ASSLTGIIYGYT
V gene: TRBV9; J gene: TRBJ2-1; CDR3 protein: ASSGRTATGLAGYNEQF
V gene: TRBV6-5; J gene: TRBJ1-1; CDR3 protein: ASRGGNTEAF
V gene: TRBV29-1; J gene: TRBJ1-2; CDR3 protein: SVTGINYGYT
V gene: TRBV21-1; J gene: TRBJ2-1; CDR3 protein: ASSKFQKTLGLALSGHEQF
V gene: TRBV2; J gene: TRBJ1-4; CDR3 protein: ASSERGLLTNEKLF
V gene: TRBV4-1; J gene: TRBJ2-3; CDR3 protein: ASRQRAGGTTDTQY